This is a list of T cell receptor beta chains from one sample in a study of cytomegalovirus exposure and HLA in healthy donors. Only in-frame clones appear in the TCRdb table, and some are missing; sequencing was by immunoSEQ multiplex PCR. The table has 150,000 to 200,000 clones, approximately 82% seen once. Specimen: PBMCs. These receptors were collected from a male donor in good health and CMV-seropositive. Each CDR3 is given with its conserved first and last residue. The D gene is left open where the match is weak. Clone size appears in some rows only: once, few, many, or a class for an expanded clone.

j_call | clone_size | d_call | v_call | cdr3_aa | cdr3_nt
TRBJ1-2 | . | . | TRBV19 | CASSMFNYGYTF | TGTGCCAGTTCAATGTTTAACTATGGCTACACCTTC
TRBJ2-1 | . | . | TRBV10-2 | CASSGQRISYNEQFF | TGCGCCAGCAGTGGACAGCGCATCTCCTACAATGAGCAGTTCTTC
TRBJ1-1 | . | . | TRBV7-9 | CASSSRPGGNTEAFF | TGTGCCAGCAGTTCCCGCCCAGGAGGGAACACTGAAGCTTTCTTT
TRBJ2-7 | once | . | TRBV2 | CASNAGTERREQYF | TGTGCCAGCAATGCGGGGACAGAGAGGCGCGAGCAGTACTTC
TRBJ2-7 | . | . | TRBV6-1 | CASSVLASYGQTYEQYF | TGTGCCAGCAGTGTTCTGGCCTCTTATGGACAGACCTACGAGCAGTACTTC
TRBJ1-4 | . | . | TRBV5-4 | CASSLSVRRGAHEKLFF | TGTGCCAGCAGCTTGTCTGTGCGTCGGGGGGCCCATGAAAAACTGTTTTTT
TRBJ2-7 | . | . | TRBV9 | CASSVARTGSEQYF | TGTGCCAGCAGCGTAGCTCGTACGGGGTCCGAGCAGTACTTC
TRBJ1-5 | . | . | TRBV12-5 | CASGSSDSNQPQHF | TGTGCTAGTGGTTCGTCAGATAGCAATCAGCCCCAGCATTTT
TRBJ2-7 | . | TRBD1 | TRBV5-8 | CASSSRGDSYEQYF | TGTGCCAGCAGCTCGAGAGGGGACAGCTACGAGCAGTACTTC
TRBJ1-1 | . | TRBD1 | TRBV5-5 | CASSSDRGAFF | TGTGCCAGCAGCTCGGACAGGGGGGCTTTCTTT
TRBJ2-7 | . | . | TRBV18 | CASSPGGPHEQYF | TGTGCCAGCTCACCAGGAGGGCCCCACGAGCAGTACTTC
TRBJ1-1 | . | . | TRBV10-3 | CAISDHTNTEAFF | TGTGCCATCAGTGACCACACGAACACTGAAGCTTTCTTT
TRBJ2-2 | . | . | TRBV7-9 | CASSLHATGELFF | TGTGCCAGCAGCTTACATGCGACCGGGGAGCTGTTTTTT
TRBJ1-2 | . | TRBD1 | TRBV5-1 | CASSVDRLVGYGYTF | TGCGCCAGCAGCGTGGACAGGCTGGTGGGCTATGGCTACACCTTC
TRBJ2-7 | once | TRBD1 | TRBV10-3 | CAISGSDRGYEQYF | TGTGCCATCAGTGGATCCGACAGGGGTTACGAGCAGTACTTC
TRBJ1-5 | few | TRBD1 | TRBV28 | CASSGGQAGNQPQHF | TGTGCCAGCAGTGGGGGACAGGCGGGCAATCAGCCCCAGCATTTT
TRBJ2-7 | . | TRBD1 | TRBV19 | CASSIQGAGSYEQYF | TGTGCCAGTAGTATTCAGGGGGCAGGATCCTACGAGCAGTACTTC
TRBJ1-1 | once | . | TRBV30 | CAWSVYMNTEAFF | TGTGCCTGGAGTGTATACATGAACACTGAAGCTTTCTTT
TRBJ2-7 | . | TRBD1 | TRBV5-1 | CASSSGQGAVLYEQYF | TGCGCCAGCAGCTCTGGACAGGGGGCAGTCCTGTACGAGCAGTACTTC
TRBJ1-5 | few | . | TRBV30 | CARAGGNSNQPQHF | TGTGCCCGGGCAGGAGGGAATAGCAATCAGCCCCAGCATTTT
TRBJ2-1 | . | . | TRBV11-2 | CASSFGGNPYNEQFF | TGTGCCAGCAGCTTCGGGGGTAACCCCTACAATGAGCAGTTCTTC
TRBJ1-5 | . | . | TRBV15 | CATSRDPGSQPQHF | TGTGCCACCAGCAGGGACCCGGGGAGCCAGCCCCAGCATTTT
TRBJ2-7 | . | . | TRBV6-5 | CASSYEIRRVEQYF | TGTGCCAGCAGTTACGAGATCAGGCGGGTGGAGCAGTACTTC
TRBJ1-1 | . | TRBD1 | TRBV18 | CASSLRTGDSEAFF | TGTGCCAGCTCACTACGGACAGGGGATTCTGAAGCTTTCTTT
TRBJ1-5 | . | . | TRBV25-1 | CASSVTGSNQPQHF | TGTGCCAGCAGTGTGACGGGTAGCAATCAGCCCCAGCATTTT
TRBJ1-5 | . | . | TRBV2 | CASVGLPLQPQHF | TGTGCCAGCGTGGGACTCCCCCTTCAGCCCCAGCATTTT
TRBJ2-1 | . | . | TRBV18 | CASSPPGQGSHEQFF | TGTGCCAGCTCACCACCCGGGCAGGGATCACACGAGCAGTTCTTC
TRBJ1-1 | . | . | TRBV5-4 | CASSLGAIPAVNTEAFF | TGTGCCAGCAGCTTGGGGGCCATCCCTGCCGTGAACACTGAAGCTTTCTTT
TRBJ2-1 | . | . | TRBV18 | CASLPRNSGGDEQFF | TGTGCCAGCTTACCACGGAATTCCGGCGGCGATGAGCAGTTCTTC
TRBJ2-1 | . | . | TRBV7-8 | CASSLVTRKTGRMNNEQFF | TGTGCCAGCAGCTTAGTAACGCGGAAGACAGGGAGGATGAACAATGAGCAGTTCTTC
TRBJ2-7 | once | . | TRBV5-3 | CARSLATVLSYEQYF | TGTGCCAGAAGCTTGGCTACAGTTCTCTCCTACGAGCAGTACTTC